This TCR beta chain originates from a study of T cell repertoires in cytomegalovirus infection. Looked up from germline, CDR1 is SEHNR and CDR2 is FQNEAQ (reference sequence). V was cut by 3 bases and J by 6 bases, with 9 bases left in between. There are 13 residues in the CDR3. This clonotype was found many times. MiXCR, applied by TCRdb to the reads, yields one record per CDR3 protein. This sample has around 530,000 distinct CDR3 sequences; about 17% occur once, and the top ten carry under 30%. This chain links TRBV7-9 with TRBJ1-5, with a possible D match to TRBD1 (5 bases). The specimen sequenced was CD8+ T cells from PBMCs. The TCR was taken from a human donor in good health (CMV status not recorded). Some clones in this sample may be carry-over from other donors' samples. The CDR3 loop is CASSLGVTQPQHF. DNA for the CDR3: TGTGCCAGCAGCTTGGGGGTTACTCAGCCCCAGCATTTT.